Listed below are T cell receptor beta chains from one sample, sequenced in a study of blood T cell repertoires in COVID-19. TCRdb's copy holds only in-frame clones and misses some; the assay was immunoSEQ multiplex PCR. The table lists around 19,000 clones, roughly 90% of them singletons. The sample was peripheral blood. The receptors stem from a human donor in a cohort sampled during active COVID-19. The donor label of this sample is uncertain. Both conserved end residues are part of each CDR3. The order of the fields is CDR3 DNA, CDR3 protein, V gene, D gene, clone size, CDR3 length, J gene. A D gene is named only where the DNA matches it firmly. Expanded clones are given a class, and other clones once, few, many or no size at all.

TGTGCCAGCAGCTTGGCAGGGGGCCGGGACACCATATATTTT,CASSLAGGRDTIYF,TRBV5-5,TRBD1,few,14,TRBJ1-3
TGTGCCAGTAGTATCCTTACAGGGGTCAATGAGCAGTTCTTC,CASSILTGVNEQFF,TRBV19,TRBD1,few,14,TRBJ2-1
TGTGCCAGCAGCCAACGGTTTGAACGAAACACCATATATTTT,CASSQRFERNTIYF,TRBV3-1/TRBV3-2,-,once,14,TRBJ1-3
TGTGCCTGGAGTGTCCCCTGGGCCCCCAGGGCCTACGAGCAGTACTTC,CAWSVPWAPRAYEQYF,TRBV30,-,-,16,TRBJ2-7
TGTGCCAGCAGTACAGGGGTTGGCACTGAAGCTTTCTTT,CASSTGVGTEAFF,TRBV2,TRBD1,-,13,TRBJ1-1
TGTGCCACCAGTGATTTCCGGCTAGCGGGGTCGAATGAGCAGTTCTTC,CATSDFRLAGSNEQFF,TRBV24-1,TRBD2,-,16,TRBJ2-1
TGCGCCAGCAGCACCACTAGCGGGACCACCGGGGAGCTGTTTTTT,CASSTTSGTTGELFF,TRBV5-1,TRBD2,-,15,TRBJ2-2
TGCGCCAGCAGAGGGCCCGGGGGGACAGGGGCCTACAATGAGCAGTTCTTC,CASRGPGGTGAYNEQFF,TRBV5-1,TRBD1,-,17,TRBJ2-1
TGCGCCAGCAGCCAAAGCTTAACAGGGGGCGCGGCCAAAAACATTCAGTACTTC,CASSQSLTGGAAKNIQYF,TRBV4-1,TRBD1,-,18,TRBJ2-4
TGTGCCAGCAACTCTGACAGGGGGATTCGAGAGACCCAGTACTTC,CASNSDRGIRETQYF,TRBV7-2,TRBD1,-,15,TRBJ2-5
TGTGCCAGCAGCCAATCATGGGACAGTCACTACGAGCAGTACTTC,CASSQSWDSHYEQYF,TRBV3-1/TRBV3-2,TRBD1,-,15,TRBJ2-7
TGTGCCACCAGCAGAGATTTTAGCGGGATTGGGAATGAGCAGTTCTTC,CATSRDFSGIGNEQFF,TRBV15,TRBD2,once,16,TRBJ2-1
TGTGCCAGCAGCTTCCGGGAGAACACCGGGGAGCTGTTTTTT,CASSFRENTGELFF,TRBV6-2/TRBV6-3,-,-,14,TRBJ2-2
TGTGCCAGCAGTCCGGGGACAGGGGGTCCTCAGCCCCAGCATTTT,CASSPGTGGPQPQHF,TRBV28,TRBD1,-,15,TRBJ1-5
TGTGCCACCAGTGATTTGCAGGGTGAAGAGACCCAGTACTTC,CATSDLQGEETQYF,TRBV24-1,-,-,14,TRBJ2-5
TGTGCCAGCAGCTTACAGGCAGGGGGCTCCTACGAGCAGTACTTC,CASSLQAGGSYEQYF,TRBV7-6,TRBD1,few,15,TRBJ2-7
TGTGCCAGCAGTTTATCACCGCTGGGACAGGGCCCCTATAATTCACCCCTCCACTTT,CASSLSPLGQGPYNSPLHF,TRBV27,TRBD1,-,19,TRBJ1-6
TGCGCCAGCAGCTTGGGATTAGCATGGACCGGGGAGCTGTTTTTT,CASSLGLAWTGELFF,TRBV5-1,-,-,15,TRBJ2-2
TGCGCCAGCAGCCCGACGGCGGGGCTGACCCCCGGGGAGCTGTTTTTT,CASSPTAGLTPGELFF,TRBV5-1,-,few,16,TRBJ2-2
TGTGCCTGGATGAGGGATGCGAACACTGAAGCTTTCTTT,CAWMRDANTEAFF,TRBV30,-,-,13,TRBJ1-1
TGTGCCATCAGTCCCTTGGAGGGACCCAGCCGTAGGGAGCTGTTTTTT,CAISPLEGPSRRELFF,TRBV10-3,-,-,16,TRBJ2-2
TGTGCCAGCAGTCCAAACCGCGACGAGCAGTACTTC,CASSPNRDEQYF,TRBV2,-,once,12,TRBJ2-7
TGTGCCAGCAGCCCCTCCCCTGACAGTAACTATGGCTACACCTTC,CASSPSPDSNYGYTF,TRBV5-7,-,-,15,TRBJ1-2
TGTGCCAGCAGGAGGACTAGCGGGAGTGGGGAGCAGTACTTC,CASRRTSGSGEQYF,TRBV6-5,TRBD2,-,14,TRBJ2-7
TGTGCCAGCAGCTTACGGGTAAACACTGAAGCTTTCTTT,CASSLRVNTEAFF,TRBV11-3,-,-,13,TRBJ1-1
TGCGCCAGCAGCCTAGGACAGGGCTCAACTAATGAAAAACTGTTTTTT,CASSLGQGSTNEKLFF,TRBV5-1,TRBD1,-,16,TRBJ1-4
TGTGCCAGCAGCCAAGATTTGGAGGGTCGGGCTTTCTTT,CASSQDLEGRAFF,TRBV3-1/TRBV3-2,-,-,13,TRBJ1-1
TGTGCCAGCAGTGATTACAGCCCTGGGGCCAACGTCCTGACTTTC,CASSDYSPGANVLTF,TRBV6-1,-,-,15,TRBJ2-6
TGTGCCAGCAGCTTCCGCGGCGGGAATGAGCAGTTCTTC,CASSFRGGNEQFF,TRBV5-4,-,-,13,TRBJ2-1
TGTGCCAGCAGTTACTCCCCCCCTAGCGGCATTTACAATGAGCAGTTCTTC,CASSYSPPSGIYNEQFF,TRBV6-2/TRBV6-3,TRBD2,-,17,TRBJ2-1
TGTGCCACCAGCAGAGATATTGGCGATCTAGGGGGCACCAAAAACATTCAGTACTTC,CATSRDIGDLGGTKNIQYF,TRBV15,TRBD1,-,19,TRBJ2-4
TGTGCCAGCAGCCATAGTTCCTACGAGCAGTACTTC,CASSHSSYEQYF,TRBV3-1/TRBV3-2,-,-,12,TRBJ2-7
TGTGCCTGGAGTGCGGGCGGGGCGGACATTCAGTACTTC,CAWSAGGADIQYF,TRBV30,-,-,13,TRBJ2-4
TGTGCCAGCAGTTACTCCAGGGGGTTCCAAGAGACCCAGTACTTC,CASSYSRGFQETQYF,TRBV11-2,TRBD1,once,15,TRBJ2-5
TGCAGCGTTGTACCCGGCACCGGGGAGCTGTTTTTT,CSVVPGTGELFF,TRBV29-1,-,once,12,TRBJ2-2
TGTGCCAGCAGAAGGCTGGGGGACAGGGTTGGCTACACCTTC,CASRRLGDRVGYTF,TRBV27,TRBD1,-,14,TRBJ1-2
TGTGCCAGCACCCCCACAGTCCTCTACGAGCAGTACTTC,CASTPTVLYEQYF,TRBV6-5,-,-,13,TRBJ2-7
TGTGCCAGCTCCCCAACGGTAGGGACTAGCGGGAGCAGTGAGCAGTTCTTC,CASSPTVGTSGSSEQFF,TRBV18,TRBD2,-,17,TRBJ2-1
TGTGCCAGCAGCCGGGACAAAAATCAGCCCCAGCATTTT,CASSRDKNQPQHF,TRBV5-8,-,-,13,TRBJ1-5
TGTGCCAGCAGCTTACAGGGGGTTGGTGGCTACACCTTC,CASSLQGVGGYTF,TRBV3-1/TRBV3-2,TRBD1,-,13,TRBJ1-2
TGTGCCAGCAGATCAGAGGCAGATACGCAGTATTTT,CASRSEADTQYF,TRBV7-9,-,-,12,TRBJ2-3
TGCGCCAGCAGCTTGGTTCCAGACTACACCGGGGAGCTGTTTTTT,CASSLVPDYTGELFF,TRBV5-1,-,once,15,TRBJ2-2
TGTGCCAGCAAGAGTCCCGGGGGCAATCAGCCCCAGCATTTT,CASKSPGGNQPQHF,TRBV6-5,-,-,14,TRBJ1-5
TGCGCCAGCAGCTCCCGGACTTGGGCAGATACGCAGTATTTT,CASSSRTWADTQYF,TRBV5-1,-,-,14,TRBJ2-3
TGTGCCAGCAGTGAGACCTTGGGACTGTTCGACGAGCAGTACTTC,CASSETLGLFDEQYF,TRBV6-1,-,-,15,TRBJ2-7
TGTGCCAGCAGCTTGGGGGCTAGCGGGAGGGGTTACGAGCAGTACTTC,CASSLGASGRGYEQYF,TRBV2,TRBD2,-,16,TRBJ2-7
TGTGCCAGCAGCTATAGGACAGGCGGCTACACCTTC,CASSYRTGGYTF,TRBV7-2,TRBD1,-,12,TRBJ1-2
TGTGCCAGCAGTCTGACGACTAGCGGGAAGAACGAGCAGTACTTC,CASSLTTSGKNEQYF,TRBV28,TRBD2,once,15,TRBJ2-7
TGTGCCAGCAGCGTAGATGGGACAGCGACCCAAGAGACCCAGTACTTC,CASSVDGTATQETQYF,TRBV9,TRBD1,-,16,TRBJ2-5
TGTGCCAGCAGGACCCAGACAACCTTGAACACCGGGGAGCTGTTTTTT,CASRTQTTLNTGELFF,TRBV28,-,-,16,TRBJ2-2
TGTGCCAGCAGCGGACCGGGACAGAAGAGCACAGATACGCAGTATTTT,CASSGPGQKSTDTQYF,TRBV7-9,TRBD1,-,16,TRBJ2-3
TGTGCCAGCAGCCAAGACGGGGGGATCTCTGGAAACACCATATATTTT,CASSQDGGISGNTIYF,TRBV3-1/TRBV3-2,-,-,16,TRBJ1-3
TGTGCCAGCAGCCAAAGGACTAGCGGGGGCAATGAGCAGTTCTTC,CASSQRTSGGNEQFF,TRBV3-1/TRBV3-2,TRBD2,-,15,TRBJ2-1
TGTGCCAGCAGCCAATGGGACAAAGCTGAAGCTTTCTTT,CASSQWDKAEAFF,TRBV12-3/TRBV12-4,-,-,13,TRBJ1-1
TGCGCCAGCAGCCCCGGGTACCAAGGTGGAACTGAAGCTTTCTTT,CASSPGYQGGTEAFF,TRBV5-1,-,-,15,TRBJ1-1
TGTGCCTGGATCCTTCCCGGGACAGGGTGGGGGAATGAGCAGTTCTTC,CAWILPGTGWGNEQFF,TRBV30,TRBD1,-,16,TRBJ2-1